These 3 T cell receptor beta chains share one sample of origin, sequenced in a study of shared clonotypes between healthy human individuals. The table came from immunoSEQ multiplex PCR; TCRdb's copy has only in-frame clones and leaves some out. This table has some 2.1 million clones, 85% to 95% appearing once. Terminally differentiated effector memory CD45RA+ cells were excluded from the naive CD8 cells, which were CD45RO-negative and positively selected for CCR7. The sequenced sample consisted of naive CD8+ T cells from PBMCs. The receptor source for this set is a man aged 18 to 30 in good health. Some clones in this sample may be carry-over from other donors' samples.

The chain is built from TRBV4-1 and TRBJ1-5; 7 nucleotides line up with TRBD1. Germline V gene lookup returns CDR1 MGHRA and CDR2 YSYEKL. J was trimmed by 0 bases and V by 6 bases; bases with no gene match: 14. The CDR3 length is 18 residues. The CDR3 bases are TGCGCCAGCAGACCCACAACCGACAGGGAGTATAGCAATCAGCCCCAGCATTTT. This sequence encodes CASRPTTDREYSNQPQHF.

This chain links TRBV29-1 with TRBJ2-7; possibly TRBD2 for D (6 bases). Germline V gene data show CDR1 as SQVTM and CDR2 as ANQGSEA. Trimming left V 3 bases short and J 0 bases short, with 21 bases between. The CDR3 spans 17 residues. The CDR3 DNA sequence: TGCAGCGTTGATAAGTGGGATGAGCGGGCAAACTCCTACGAGCAGTACTTC. Protein product: CSVDKWDERANSYEQYF.

The J gene is TRBJ2-1, the V gene TRBV15, with D perhaps TRBD2 (5 bases). The V and J ends lost 0 bases and 4 bases respectively, with 7 bases between them. Germline CDR1 is LNHNV and CDR2 is YYDKDF (reference sequence). This CDR3 contains 14 residues. This CDR3 is CATSRDRGYNEQFF. The CDR3 coding sequence is TGTGCCACCAGCAGAGATCGGGGTTACAATGAGCAGTTCTTC.